This T cell receptor beta chain was captured by sequencing in a study of T cells in Graves' hyperthyroidism and ophthalmopathy. On the study more broadly: The blood sample was taken at first diagnosis, before treatment began.

Findings and caveats of the study: Most clonotypes that expanded in the thyroid above 0.001 also showed up in blood. Prediction of ophthalmopathy progression came a median 6.5 months pre-onset.

Looked up from germline, CDR1 is MNHEY and CDR2 is SMNVEV (reference sequence). The CDR3 loop spans 11 amino acids. The trim removed 10 bases at V and 8 bases at J, leaving 5 bases unmatched. The TCR beta CDR3 regions underwent amplification using RNA transcripts as the source. During a first-round RT-PCR of the TCR CDR3, the HTBI primer set was used. One entry per CDR3 protein, called by TCRdb with MiXCR from the multiplex PCR reads. The sample comprises more than 450,000 distinct CDR3 sequences, about 20% of which are singletons, and roughly 50% rests with the top ten. Comments on this clonotype: Its specificity is not known.

This clonotype was obtained from a man in his forties or fifties with Graves' ophthalmopathy. The gene calls are TRBV27 and TRBJ2-1, with 7 bases aligning to TRBD1. Sequencing input: blood. Written as DNA, the CDR3 is TGTGCCATTCTTCAGGGGGATGAGCAGTTCTTC. This translates into CAILQGDEQFF.